Below, 8 T cell receptor beta chains from the same sample are listed, as sequenced in a study of CD8 T cells in Susac syndrome. Random hexamers served to reverse transcribe about 0.5 to 1 ug RNA. TCRdb re-called the immunoSEQ multiplex PCR reads with MiXCR, one entry per CDR3 protein. The profile covers more than 70,000 distinct CDR3 sequences, with roughly 95% appearing a single time and about 0.5% taken by the ten largest. The sequencing sample was made of CD8+ T cells from PBMCs. These receptors were obtained from a human donor with Susac syndrome.

V gene TRBV6-5 combines with J gene TRBJ1-6, with 7 bases fitting TRBD1. The CDR3 is 15 residues long. Germline V lookup: CDR1 MNHEY, CDR2 SVGAGI. Trimming cost V 4 bases and J 3 bases; bases outside gene matches: 3. Written as DNA, the CDR3 is TGTGCCAGCAGTTCGACAGGGTACTATAATTCACCCCTCCACTTT. It codes for CASSSTGYYNSPLHF.

This chain links TRBV20-1 with TRBJ2-1; perhaps TRBD2 as D (5 bases). CDR1 DFQATT and CDR2 SNEGSKA come from the germline V gene (reference sequence). V was trimmed by 6 bases and J by 11 bases, leaving 8 bases between them. The CDR3 runs to 9 residues. The CDR3: CSAGVQQFF. The CDR3 DNA reads TGCAGTGCCGGGGTCCAGCAGTTCTTC.

V usage is TRBV20-1 and J usage is TRBJ1-2; 7 nucleotides align to TRBD1. The CDR3 is made up of 13 amino acids. The germline gives CDR1 DFQATT, CDR2 SNEGSKA (reference sequence). The ends lost 5 bases at V and 3 bases at J; junction bases unmatched: 6. The CDR3 region has the DNA TGCAGTGCTCGTGACAGGGAGGACTATGGCTACACCTTC. Protein sequence: CSARDREDYGYTF.

The chain joins TRBV7-9 to TRBJ1-5; D is unresolved. CDR1 is SEHNR, CDR2 FQNEAQ, per germline (reference sequence). This CDR3 is 12 amino acids long. V was clipped by 4 bases and J by 4 bases, with 5 bases between them. The CDR3 spells CASSYQNQPQHF. The CDR3 bases are TGTGCCAGCAGCTACCAGAATCAGCCCCAGCATTTT.

This clonotype was detected only once. This sequence joins TRBV25-1 and TRBJ1-2; possibly TRBD1 for D (5 bases). The ends were cut back, 8 bases at V and 4 bases at J, with 14 bases in the middle. Germline-derived CDR1 and CDR2 are MGHDK and SYGVNS. This CDR3 spans 13 amino acids. Here the CDR3 DNA reads TGTGCCAGCTTCTCGGGACCCCTCTATGGCTACACCTTC. Amino acids: CASFSGPLYGYTF.

This rearrangement joins TRBV20-1 to TRBJ2-1; TRBD1 matches 9 bases. Per the germline V gene, CDR1 is DFQATT and CDR2 is SNEGSKA (reference sequence). With V trimmed by 4 bases and J by 7 bases, 8 bases remained unmatched. This CDR3 contains 14 residues. CDR3 sequence: CSAIRGQGGNEQFF. As DNA, the CDR3 is TGCAGTGCTATAAGGGGACAGGGTGGAAATGAGCAGTTCTTC.

The V and J genes are TRBV7-9 and TRBJ2-7, with 10 bases matching TRBD1. The V segment lost 8 bases and the J segment 4 bases; nucleotides outside the gene matches: 11. The germline CDR1 and CDR2 sequences are SEHNR and FQNEAQ (reference sequence). The CDR3 is 15 amino acids. This chain's CDR3 is CASPTTGQGFYEQYF. For the CDR3, the DNA is TGTGCCAGCCCCACCACGGGACAGGGGTTTTACGAGCAGTACTTC.

This chain joins TRBV20-1 and TRBJ2-7; 9 bases match TRBD2. Germline CDR1 is DFQATT and CDR2 is SNEGSKA (reference sequence). The CDR3 totals 15 residues. Trimming cost V 0 bases and J 0 bases; bases outside gene matches: 3. CDR3 residues: CSARDLAGSSYEQYF. CDR3 sequence (DNA): TGCAGTGCTAGAGATCTAGCGGGGTCCTCCTACGAGCAGTACTTC.